This T cell receptor beta chain was sequenced in a study of cytomegalovirus exposure and HLA in healthy donors. Study-wide context: HLA-typed donors were the source of about 90 million unique TCRs held in an early data release. Clustering assigned 81% of the roughly 420 genotyped donors to the Caucasian-associated ancestry cluster. Overall study results and limits: Common viral pathogens seemed to be connected with several of the most significant clusters, according to a later analysis. Earlier analysis yielded a pattern in which most TCR beta V segments were productive about 90% or about 30% of the time.

CDR1 and CDR2 (germline): LNHNV, YYDKDF (reference sequence). There are 15 residues in the CDR3. Trimming left V 0 bases short and J 5 bases short, with 13 bases between. Concerning this clone: Its antigen remains unidentified.

PCR was performed using 60 Vbeta and 13 Jbeta primers. The data were produced by immunoSEQ multiplex PCR, yet TCRdb's version contains in-frame clones alone and is incomplete. Found here are 95,000 to 150,000 clones, 73% of them singletons; the top ten hold around 4%. V usage is TRBV15 and J usage is TRBJ2-5; D may be TRBD1 (5 bases). This sequence was found in a middle-aged woman in good health and CMV-seronegative. Sequencing was done on a sample of PBMCs. CDR3 region: CATSRDRTSWETQYF. The CDR3 coding sequence is TGTGCCACCAGCAGAGATCGGACATCCTGGGAGACCCAGTACTTC.